This T cell receptor (beta chain) was captured by sequencing in a study of blood T cell repertoires in COVID-19. CDR1 is SQVTM, CDR2 ANQGSEA, per germline. The CDR3 contains 11 residues. Trimming cost V 4 bases and J 9 bases, with 10 bases left between them. The method was immunoSEQ multiplex PCR; TCRdb's version includes in-frame clones alone and lacks a portion of them. The table lists around 170,000 clones, around 88% of them singletons. The sample taken for sequencing was peripheral blood. The clonotype was recovered from a woman between 25 and 40 years old with acute or convalescent COVID-19. The chain carries TRBV29-1 and TRBJ2-1; D is possibly TRBD2 (5 bases). The CDR3 bases are TGCAGCGTTGGAGGGATGGCTGAGCAGTTCTTC. It yields the protein CSVGGMAEQFF.